This T cell receptor beta chain was identified in a study of blood T cell repertoires in COVID-19. Study summary: The United States, Italy and Spain supplied acute and convalescent COVID-19 samples. Sample material is recorded as cDNA or gDNA derived from T cells, B-cell-depleted T cells, or PBMCs.

This CDR3 has 14 residues. Between the trimmed V and J ends, which lost 2 bases and 1 base, there was a span of 5 bases. Germline V gene lookup returns CDR1 MNHEY and CDR2 SMNVEV (reference sequence). In the study's own analysis: Estimated nucleated cell counts came from reference gene primer amplification. The table came from immunoSEQ multiplex PCR; TCRdb's copy has only in-frame clones and leaves some out. Clonal size and the V and J genes are those of that table, whereas D and trimming came from the DNA. The sample holds approximately 440,000 clones, roughly 88% seen once. Enrolled during active infection, Seattle patients were then followed longitudinally.

The receptor was isolated from a woman in her forties or fifties with COVID-19, enrolled during active disease. Material for sequencing was peripheral blood. V is TRBV27 and J is TRBJ2-2; unclear D gene. This CDR3 is CASSLHRNTGELFF. In DNA form, the CDR3 reads TGTGCCAGCAGTTTACACAGGAACACCGGGGAGCTGTTTTTT.